The source of this T cell receptor beta chain is a study of cytomegalovirus exposure and HLA in healthy donors. Primers: 60 Vbeta forward and 13 Jbeta reverse. The table came from immunoSEQ multiplex PCR; TCRdb's copy has only in-frame clones and leaves some out. Of 140,000 to 150,000 clones in the sample, 60% to 80% are singletons; the top ten hold around 3.6%. The receptor was isolated from a male donor in good health and CMV-seronegative. The sequencing input was PBMCs.

CDR3 coding DNA: TGCGCCAGCACCAAAGGGGGGGAGCCCCTATCTGGGGCCAACGTCCTGACTTTC. It encodes CASTKGGEPLSGANVLTF. The V and J genes are TRBV4-1 and TRBJ2-6, with D perhaps TRBD2 (7 bases). Germline V lookup: CDR1 MGHRA, CDR2 YSYEKL. This CDR3 region has 18 residues. The V end was cut by 7 bases, the J end by 1 base, with 20 bases between.